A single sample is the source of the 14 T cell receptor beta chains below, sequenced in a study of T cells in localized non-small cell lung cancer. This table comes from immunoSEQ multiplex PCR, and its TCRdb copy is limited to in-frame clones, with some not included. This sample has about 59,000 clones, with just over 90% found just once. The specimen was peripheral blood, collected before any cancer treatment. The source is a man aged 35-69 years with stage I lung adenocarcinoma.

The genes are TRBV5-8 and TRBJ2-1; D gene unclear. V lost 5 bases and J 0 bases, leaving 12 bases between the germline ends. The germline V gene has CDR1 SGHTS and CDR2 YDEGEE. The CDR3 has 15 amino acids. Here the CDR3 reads CASSPDGSSYNEQFF. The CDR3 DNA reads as TGTGCCAGCAGTCCTGACGGTAGCTCCTACAATGAGCAGTTCTTC.

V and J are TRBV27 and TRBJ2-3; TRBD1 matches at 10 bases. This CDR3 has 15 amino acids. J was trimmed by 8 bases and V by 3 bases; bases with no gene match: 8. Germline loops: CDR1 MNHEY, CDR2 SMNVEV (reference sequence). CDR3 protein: CASSLGGQGDGTQYF. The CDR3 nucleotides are TGTGCCAGCAGTTTGGGTGGACAGGGGGATGGTACGCAGTATTTT.

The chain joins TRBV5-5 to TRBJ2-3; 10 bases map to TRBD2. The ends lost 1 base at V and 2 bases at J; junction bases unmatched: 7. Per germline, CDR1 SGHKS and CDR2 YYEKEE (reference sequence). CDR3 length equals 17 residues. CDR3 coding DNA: TGTGCCAGCAGCTTGTTCCCTAGCGGGAGTAACACAGATACGCAGTATTTT. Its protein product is CASSLFPSGSNTDTQYF.

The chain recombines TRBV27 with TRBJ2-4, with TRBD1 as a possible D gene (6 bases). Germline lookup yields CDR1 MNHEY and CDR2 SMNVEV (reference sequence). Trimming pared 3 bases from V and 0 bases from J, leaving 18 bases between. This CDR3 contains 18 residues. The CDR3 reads CASSFRSDRSLAKNIQYF. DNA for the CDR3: TGTGCCAGCAGTTTTCGATCGGACAGATCCCTAGCCAAAAACATTCAGTACTTC.

The CDR3, as DNA: TGTGCCAGCAGCCCCCGCACTAGCGGGGTGTCCTACGAGCAGTACTTC. Protein product: CASSPRTSGVSYEQYF. The genes are TRBV11-3 and TRBJ2-7; 10 nucleotides agree with TRBD2. The V and J ends lost 5 bases and 1 base, in that order; junction bases with no gene match: 8. Per the germline V gene, CDR1 is SGHNT and CDR2 is YENEEA. The length of the CDR3 is 16 residues.

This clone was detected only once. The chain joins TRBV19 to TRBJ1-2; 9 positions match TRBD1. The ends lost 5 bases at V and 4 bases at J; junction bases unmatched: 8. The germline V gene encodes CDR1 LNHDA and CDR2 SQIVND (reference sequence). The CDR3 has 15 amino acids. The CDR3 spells CASSARDRVAYGYTF. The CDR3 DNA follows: TGTGCCAGTAGTGCGAGGGACAGGGTGGCCTATGGCTACACCTTC. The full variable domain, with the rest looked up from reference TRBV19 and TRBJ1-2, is DGGITQSPKYLFRKEGQNVTLSCEQNLNHDAMYWYRQDPGQGLRLIYYSQIVNDFQKGDIAEGYSVSREKKESFPLTVTSAQKNPTAFYLCASSARDRVAYGYTFGSGTRLTVV.

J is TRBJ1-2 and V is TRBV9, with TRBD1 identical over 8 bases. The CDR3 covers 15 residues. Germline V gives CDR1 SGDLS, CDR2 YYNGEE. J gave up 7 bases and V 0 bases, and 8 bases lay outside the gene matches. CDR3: CASSVGAGGEVGYTF. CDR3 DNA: TGTGCCAGCAGCGTAGGGGCAGGGGGCGAGGTTGGCTACACCTTC.

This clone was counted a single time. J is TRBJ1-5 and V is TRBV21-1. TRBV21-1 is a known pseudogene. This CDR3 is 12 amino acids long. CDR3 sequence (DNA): TGTGCCAGCAGCAAAGTGGGGCAGCCCCAGCATTTT. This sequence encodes CASSKVGQPQHF.

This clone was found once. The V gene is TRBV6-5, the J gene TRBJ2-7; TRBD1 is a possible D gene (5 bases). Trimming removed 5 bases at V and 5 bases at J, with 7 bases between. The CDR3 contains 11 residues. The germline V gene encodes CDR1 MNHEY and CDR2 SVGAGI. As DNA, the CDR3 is TGTGCCAGCAGTGAACAGGACGAGCAGTACTTC. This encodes CASSEQDEQYF.

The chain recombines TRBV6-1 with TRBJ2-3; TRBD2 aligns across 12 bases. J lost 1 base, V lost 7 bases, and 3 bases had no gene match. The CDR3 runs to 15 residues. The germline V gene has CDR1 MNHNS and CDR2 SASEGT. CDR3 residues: CASKTSGRGTDTQYF. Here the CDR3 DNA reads TGTGCCAGCAAGACTAGCGGGAGAGGCACAGATACGCAGTATTTT.

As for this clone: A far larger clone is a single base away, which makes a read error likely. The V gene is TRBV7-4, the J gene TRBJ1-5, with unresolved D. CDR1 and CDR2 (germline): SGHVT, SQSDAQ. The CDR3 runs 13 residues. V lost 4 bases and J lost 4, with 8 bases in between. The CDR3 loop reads CASSSDLNQPQHF. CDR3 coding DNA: TGTGCCAGCAGCTCGGACCTTAATCAGCCCCAGCATTTT.

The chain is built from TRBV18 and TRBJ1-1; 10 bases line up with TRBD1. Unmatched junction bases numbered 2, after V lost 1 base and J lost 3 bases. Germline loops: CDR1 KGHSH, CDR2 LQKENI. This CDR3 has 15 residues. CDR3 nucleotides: TGTGCCAGCTCACCACGACAGGGGGCGGACACTGAAGCTTTCTTT. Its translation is CASSPRQGADTEAFF. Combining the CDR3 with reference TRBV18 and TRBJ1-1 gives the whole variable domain NAGVMQNPRHLVRRRGQEARLRCSPMKGHSHVYWYRQLPEEGLKFMVYLQKENIIDESGMPKERFSAEFPKEGPSILRIQQVVRGDSAAYFCASSPRQGADTEAFFGQGTRLTVV.

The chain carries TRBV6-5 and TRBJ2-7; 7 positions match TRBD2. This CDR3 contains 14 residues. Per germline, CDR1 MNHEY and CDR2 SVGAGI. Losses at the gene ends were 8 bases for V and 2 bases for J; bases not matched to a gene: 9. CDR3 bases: TGTGCCAGCCACCGGGCGGGAGATGCCTACGAGCAGTACTTC. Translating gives CASHRAGDAYEQYF.

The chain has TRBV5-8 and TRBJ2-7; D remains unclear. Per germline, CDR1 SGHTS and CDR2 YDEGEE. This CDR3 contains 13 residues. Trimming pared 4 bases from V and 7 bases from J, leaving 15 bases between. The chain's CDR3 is CASSLRGLEEQYF. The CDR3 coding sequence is TGTGCCAGCAGCCTTCGTGGTTTAGAGGAGCAGTACTTC.